This TCR beta chain originates from a study of PD-1 blockade in mismatch repair-deficient tumors. As for the study in general: Patients had 12 to 13 mismatch repair-deficient cancer types and were previously treated and progressing.

This table comes from immunoSEQ multiplex PCR, and its TCRdb copy is limited to in-frame clones, with some not included. This sample has roughly 120,000 clones; 85% to 90% occur once, and the top ten carry about 12%. General observations from the study: Tumor-resident clones, often undetectable pretreatment in blood, expanded then contracted after pembrolizumab.

All patients were mismatch repair deficient, assessed by either PCR or immunohistochemistry. To note about this clone: No antigen is known for it.

The specimen comprised peripheral blood, sampled almost 74 weeks after starting pembrolizumab. The clonotype was recovered from an adult with mismatch repair-deficient cancer.

As DNA, the CDR3 is TGTGCCAGCAGCTTAGCGCAGGGTCACGAGCAGTACTTC. This encodes CASSLAQGHEQYF. This chain joins TRBV11-1 and TRBJ2-7; D may be TRBD1 (5 bases). Germline assignment: CDR1 SGHAT and CDR2 FQDESV (reference sequence). Trimming removed 0 bases at V and 5 bases at J, with 8 bases between. The length of the CDR3 is 13 residues.